The next 25 T cell receptor beta chains were all read from a single sample in a study of blood T cell repertoires in COVID-19. Sequencing used immunoSEQ multiplex PCR; TCRdb keeps in-frame clones, though not all of them. In the table there are under 150,000 clones, 80% of which are singletons. The sequencing sample was made of peripheral blood. These TCRs come from a man aged 55 to 70 with active or convalescent COVID-19.

This clone was seen a single time. The junction differs from germline at one of its ends, possibly a read error. This chain connects TRBV28 to TRBJ1-1; 8 nucleotides match TRBD1. Germline V gene lookup returns CDR1 MDHEN and CDR2 SYDVKM. The CDR3 covers 16 residues. The CDR3 reads CASSFGQGISVTGAFF. In DNA, the CDR3 is TGTGCCAGCAGTTTTGGACAGGGAATCTCGGTCACTGGAGCTTTCTTT.

CDR3 nucleotide sequence: TGTGCCAGCAGCTTAGGGGGGGGAGAATACAATGAGCAGTTCTTC. The encoded protein is CASSLGGGEYNEQFF. This rearrangement joins TRBV11-3 to TRBJ2-1, with 7 positions matching TRBD2. Germline V gene sequence: CDR1 SGHNT, CDR2 YENEEA. The J segment lost 4 bases and the V segment lost 1 base, leaving 4 bases of the junction unmatched. The CDR3 totals 15 residues.

The rearrangement uses TRBV7-9 and TRBJ1-6, with TRBD1 matching 7 bases. This CDR3 comprises 16 residues. V lost 5 bases, J lost 9 bases, and 13 bases stayed unmatched. Germline CDR1 and CDR2: SEHNR and FQNEAQ (reference sequence). CDR3 in DNA: TGTGCCAGCAGCCTGAACAGGGGCTACGTTGGTTCACCCCTCCACTTT. It translates to CASSLNRGYVGSPLHF.

This rearrangement joins TRBV19 to TRBJ2-2, with 7 bases lining up with TRBD1. The CDR3 loop spans 15 amino acids. CDR1 LNHDA and CDR2 SQIVND come from the germline V gene (reference sequence). The V segment lost 5 bases and the J segment 5 bases; nucleotides outside the gene matches: 8. In DNA, the CDR3 is TGTGCCAGTAGTCCGACAGGGTTTAGTACCGGGGAGCTGTTTTTT. It translates to CASSPTGFSTGELFF.

This clone showed up just a few times. The chain recombines TRBV11-1 with TRBJ2-7; 7 nucleotides line up with TRBD2. CDR1 and CDR2 from the germline V gene are SGHAT and FQDESV (reference sequence). After removal of 1 base from V and 4 bases from J, the junction contained 4 bases not matched to a gene. The length of the CDR3 is 14 residues. The DNA of the CDR3 is TGTGCCAGCAGCTTAGACCTAGCGGCATACGAGCAGTACTTC. It translates to CASSLDLAAYEQYF.

V and J are TRBV3-1 (or the pseudogene TRBV3-2) and TRBJ2-1; unclear D gene. This CDR3 spans 18 amino acids. Deletions cut 1 base from V and 0 bases from J, with 16 bases between. Looked up from germline, CDR1 is LGHDT and CDR2 is YNNKEL (reference sequence). Here the CDR3 reads CASSQVFRPSSSYNEQFF. CDR3 DNA sequence: TGTGCCAGCAGCCAAGTTTTCAGGCCCTCGAGCTCCTACAATGAGCAGTTCTTC.

This clone was observed a handful of times. This chain uses TRBV18 with TRBJ2-3, with 14 bases lining up with TRBD2. The CDR3 is 18 amino acids. Germline V CDR1 and CDR2: KGHSH, LQKENI. Unmatched junction bases numbered 8, after V lost 4 bases and J lost 2 bases. CDR3 nucleotides: TGTGCCAGCTCACGGATCGTGACTAGCGGGAGGGCCACAGATACGCAGTATTTT. Its protein is CASSRIVTSGRATDTQYF.

This clone has at least ten counts. V usage is TRBV5-1 and J usage is TRBJ1-3; possible D gene TRBD1, 5 bases. Germline V gene lookup returns CDR1 SGHRS and CDR2 YFSETQ. CDR3 length: 14 residues. The V and J ends lost 3 bases and 0 bases respectively, with 7 bases between them. CDR3 loop: CASSSQGSGNTIYF. For the CDR3, the DNA is TGCGCCAGCAGCTCCCAGGGCTCTGGAAACACCATATATTTT.

The gene calls are TRBV30 and TRBJ1-1; possible D gene TRBD1, 6 bases. Germline V CDR1 and CDR2: GTSNPN, SVGIG (reference sequence). CDR3 length: 13 residues. The V gene lost 4 bases and the J gene lost 1 base, with 10 bases spanning the gap. CDR3 in amino acids: CAWNQGGNTEAFF. Here the CDR3 DNA reads TGTGCCTGGAACCAAGGGGGGAACACTGAAGCTTTCTTT.

The CDR3: CASSAGLAGVGWEQYF. Written as DNA, the CDR3 is TGTGCCAGCAGCGCCGGACTAGCGGGAGTGGGGTGGGAGCAGTACTTC. The V and J genes are TRBV5-4 and TRBJ2-7, with 13 bases identical to TRBD2. Germline CDR1 reads SGHNT; CDR2 reads YYREEE (reference sequence). Trimming at V came to 4 bases and at J to 7 bases, leaving 11 bases not matched to a gene. The CDR3 is 16 residues long.

This chain uses TRBV10-2 with TRBJ1-1; D might be TRBD1 (6 bases). The CDR3 consists of 12 residues. Germline V gene lookup returns CDR1 WSHSY and CDR2 SAAADI. Between the trimmed V and J ends, which lost 8 bases and 6 bases, there was a span of 13 bases. The DNA for the CDR3 is TGCGCCAGCCTATCAGGGGCTTCTGAAGCTTTCTTT. Its translation: CASLSGASEAFF.

CDR3 nucleotides: TGTGCTAGCTCGGGACAGGGGAGAAATCAGCCCCAGCATTTT. Amino acids: CASSGQGRNQPQHF. The V and J genes are TRBV19 and TRBJ1-5; the match to TRBD1 covers 10 bases. Germline loops: CDR1 LNHDA, CDR2 SQIVND (reference sequence). CDR3 length: 14 amino acids.

The rearrangement joins TRBV4-2 to TRBJ2-5; 7 positions agree with TRBD2. From germline, CDR1 is LGHNA and CDR2 YNFKEQ. The CDR3 covers 17 residues. Trimming removed 0 bases from V and 5 bases from J; junction bases left unmatched: 12. CDR3 nucleotide sequence: TGTGCCAGCAGCCAAGATGTCCAATCAGCGGGAACCGAGACCCAGTACTTC. It is translated as CASSQDVQSAGTETQYF.

The chain is built from TRBV5-4 and TRBJ2-2; tentatively, D is TRBD2 (6 bases). The germline V and J ends were trimmed by 0 bases and 1 base, with 10 bases remaining between them. Germline lookup yields CDR1 SGHNT and CDR2 YYREEE (reference sequence). The CDR3 contains 16 residues. CDR3 sequence reads: CASSLGGGKNTGELFF. DNA for the CDR3: TGTGCCAGCAGCTTGGGGGGCGGGAAGAACACCGGGGAGCTGTTTTTT.

The chain carries TRBV28 and TRBJ2-1; 11 nucleotides agree with TRBD2. V shed 7 bases and J 5 bases; nucleotides not matched to a gene: 7. CDR1 and CDR2 (germline): MDHEN, SYDVKM. CDR3 size: 15 residues. CDR3 sequence reads: CASTSLAGGNNEQFF. DNA of the CDR3: TGTGCCAGCACCTCCCTAGCGGGAGGTAACAATGAGCAGTTCTTC.

The chain couples TRBV20-1 to TRBJ2-7, with D perhaps matching TRBD2 (6 bases). V shed 3 bases and J shed 6 bases, with 18 bases lying between them. Germline loops: CDR1 DFQATT, CDR2 SNEGSKA (reference sequence). The CDR3 extends over 14 amino acids. The CDR3, as DNA: TGCAGTGCTAGTAGGCCGGGGGAGAGAGTCGAGCAGTACTTC. Translating it yields CSASRPGERVEQYF.

V and J are TRBV7-3 and TRBJ1-3, with TRBD1 identical over 7 bases. CDR1 is SGHTA and CDR2 is FQGTGA in the germline V gene. CDR3 length: 15 residues. Trimming removed 0 bases from V and 2 bases from J; junction bases left unmatched: 1. The CDR3 sequence: CASSLTGQPGNTIYF. The CDR3, as DNA: TGTGCCAGCAGCTTAACGGGACAGCCTGGAAACACCATATATTTT. Full variable domain (outside the CDR3, taken from reference TRBV7-3 and TRBJ1-3): GAGVSQTPSNKVTEKGKYVELRCDPISGHTALYWYRQSLGQGPEFLIYFQGTGAADDSGLPNDRFFAVRPEGSVSTLKIQRTERGDSAVYLCASSLTGQPGNTIYFGEGSWLTVV.

The chain links TRBV28 to TRBJ1-4; D is perhaps TRBD1 (5 bases). Germline values: CDR1 MDHEN, CDR2 SYDVKM. This CDR3 spans 17 amino acids. Trimming left V 5 bases short and J 6 bases short, with 22 bases between. In nucleotides, the CDR3 is TGTGCCAGCAGTCCCCTCAGCAGGGATCACGGTGATGAAAAACTGTTTTTT. This codes for CASSPLSRDHGDEKLFF. Variable domain in full (rest from reference TRBV28 and TRBJ1-4): DVKVTQSSRYLVKRTGEKVFLECVQDMDHENMFWYRQDPGLGLRLIYFSYDVKMKEKGDIPEGYSVSREKKERFSLILESASTNQTSMYLCASSPLSRDHGDEKLFFGSGTQLSVL.

The chain has TRBV7-3 and TRBJ1-1, with D possibly matching TRBD1 (6 bases). Trimming removed 0 bases at V and 4 bases at J, with 9 bases between. CDR1 and CDR2 (germline): SGHTA, FQGTGA. The CDR3 length is 14 residues. CDR3 sequence reads: CASSLTGGLTEAFF. In nucleotides, the CDR3 is TGTGCCAGCAGCTTAACTGGGGGCCTCACTGAAGCTTTCTTT.

The chain couples TRBV6-2 or TRBV6-3 to TRBJ2-7, with 7 positions matching TRBD1. With 6 bases clipped from V and 7 bases from J, the junction kept 12 bases outside the gene matches. The CDR3 extends over 14 amino acids. The germline gives CDR1 MNHEY, CDR2 SVGEGT. CDR3 protein: CASSLDRVVREQYF. The DNA for the CDR3 is TGTGCCAGCAGCCTTGACAGGGTAGTGCGGGAGCAGTACTTC.

This clone was seen a single time. The gene calls are TRBV24-1 and TRBJ2-2, with D unclear. V lost 9 bases, J lost 0 bases, and 4 bases lay in between. The V gene's germline CDR1 is KGHDR and CDR2 SFDVKD. The CDR3 consists of 12 residues. The CDR3, as DNA: TGTGCCACCTACTCGAACACCGGGGAGCTGTTTTTT. Protein: CATYSNTGELFF.

The rearrangement links TRBV12-3 or TRBV12-4 to TRBJ1-1; 7 bases map to TRBD1. V shed 2 bases and J 8 bases; nucleotides not matched to a gene: 5. This CDR3 is 13 amino acids long. Here the CDR3 reads CASSLTPTGEAFF. The CDR3 bases are TGTGCCAGCAGTTTAACCCCGACAGGGGAAGCTTTCTTT.

As concerns this clone: The same CDR3 also results from other DNA sequences found in this sample. The chain carries TRBV4-3 and TRBJ2-5, with TRBD2 as a possible D gene (5 bases). Trimming removed 1 base at V and 5 bases at J, with 8 bases between. CDR1 is LGHNA, CDR2 YSLEER, per germline. This CDR3 has 13 residues. The CDR3 here is CASSQVGGETQYF. For the CDR3, the DNA is TGCGCCAGCAGCCAAGTCGGAGGCGAGACCCAGTACTTC.

The chain is built from TRBV23-1 and TRBJ1-6; 11 nucleotides align to TRBD1. TRBV23-1 has ORF status, its function being uncertain. V shed 1 base and J 6 bases; nucleotides not matched to a gene: 8. CDR3 length: 18 residues. CDR3: CASSQFTDRGPGNSPLHF. Here the CDR3 DNA reads TGCGCCAGCAGTCAATTTACGGACAGGGGGCCTGGTAATTCACCCCTCCACTTT.

The chain employs TRBV12-3 or TRBV12-4 and TRBJ2-2; D unresolved. V lost 7 bases and J lost 5, with 11 bases in between. CDR3 length equals 13 residues. The CDR3 DNA is TGTGCCAGCAACCGCTTTAGAACCGGGGAGCTGTTTTTT. Its protein product is CASNRFRTGELFF.